This TCR beta chain originates from a study of metastatic and nonmetastatic thyroid tumors. The overall study: Repertoires from blood and tumor or nodule tissue of malignant and benign thyroid patients were compared. The study's findings and limits: As reported, TCR beta diversity in blood and tumor was significantly higher in malignant thyroid tumors than in benign nodules.

Each patient went into thyroid surgery without having received any treatment. J gave up 4 bases and V 0 bases, and 13 bases lay outside the gene matches. CDR1 LGHNA and CDR2 YSLEER come from the germline V gene. The CDR3 is 20 amino acids. TCRdb reanalyzed the PCR reads via MiXCR. The sample shows about 39,000 clones, about 12% of them seen only once. This clone was observed a few times. What it recognizes is unknown. The sequence derives from a male donor with papillary thyroid cancer or a benign thyroid nodule (not recorded which). Some clones in this sample may be carry-over from other donors' samples. The chain employs TRBV4-3 and TRBJ2-5; 14 nucleotides match TRBD2. Source material: blood. The CDR3 protein is CASSQESGGLAGATLETQYF. The CDR3 bases are TGCGCCAGCAGCCAAGAATCCGGGGGACTAGCGGGAGCAACCTTAGAGACCCAGTACTTC.